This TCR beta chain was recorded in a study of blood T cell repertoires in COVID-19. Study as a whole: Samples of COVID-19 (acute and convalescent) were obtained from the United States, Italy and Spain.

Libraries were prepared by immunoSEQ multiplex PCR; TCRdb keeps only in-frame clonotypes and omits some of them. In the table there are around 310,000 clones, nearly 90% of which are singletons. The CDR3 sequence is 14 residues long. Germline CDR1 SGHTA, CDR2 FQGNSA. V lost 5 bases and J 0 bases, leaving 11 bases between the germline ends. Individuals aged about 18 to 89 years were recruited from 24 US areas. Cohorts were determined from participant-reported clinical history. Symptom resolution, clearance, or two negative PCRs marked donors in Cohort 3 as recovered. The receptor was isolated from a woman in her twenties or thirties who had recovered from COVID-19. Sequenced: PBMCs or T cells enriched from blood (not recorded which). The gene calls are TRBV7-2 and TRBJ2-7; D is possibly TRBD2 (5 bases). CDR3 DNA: TGTGCCAGCAGCCTGGACTGGGTCTCCTACGAGCAGTACTTC. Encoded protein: CASSLDWVSYEQYF.